What follows are 14 T cell receptor beta chains derived from one specimen sequenced in a study of T cell responses to AZD1222 COVID-19 vaccine. Clones were sequenced by immunoSEQ multiplex PCR, and TCRdb holds only the in-frame ones, with some missing. The sample lists some 110,000 clones, about 86% seen once, with 17% in the top ten. Material: peripheral blood, obtained 28 days after the second AZD1222 dose. The source is an adult who received the AZD1222 COVID-19 vaccine.

The CDR3 DNA sequence: TGTGCCAGCTGTCAGTCTGGGGGCAGGACCGGGGAGCTGTTTTTT. Residues: CASCQSGGRTGELFF. The V gene is TRBV6-1, the J gene TRBJ2-2, with a weak D call TRBD1 (6 bases). The CDR3 is 15 residues long. The V end lost 8 bases, the J end lost 5 bases, and 18 bases lay between the germline ends. The V gene's germline CDR1 is MNHNS and CDR2 SASEGT.

This chain uses TRBV11-2 with TRBJ2-7, with a weak D call TRBD2 (5 bases). This CDR3 has 15 residues. V lost 1 base and J 1 base, leaving 11 bases between the germline ends. Germline CDR1 is SGHAT and CDR2 is FQNNGV. This CDR3 reads CASSLVSSGSYEQYF. CDR3 in DNA: TGTGCCAGCAGCTTAGTCTCGAGCGGTTCCTACGAGCAGTACTTC.

J is TRBJ2-2 and V is TRBV3-1 (or the pseudogene TRBV3-2), with 10 bases that match TRBD2. The CDR3 contains 16 residues. Germline CDR1 and CDR2: LGHDT and YNNKEL (reference sequence). With V trimmed by 4 bases and J by 4 bases, 6 bases remained unmatched. The CDR3 reads CASSPSGGAITGELFF. CDR3 bases: TGTGCCAGCAGCCCGAGCGGGGGGGCGATCACCGGGGAGCTGTTTTTT.

This rearrangement joins TRBV28 to TRBJ2-7, with D perhaps TRBD1 (5 bases). The V and J ends lost 5 bases and 5 bases respectively, with 16 bases between them. Germline V lookup: CDR1 MDHEN, CDR2 SYDVKM. The CDR3 has 14 amino acids. Written as DNA, the CDR3 is TGTGCCAGCAGTCTTCCCCCAGGGTTGAACGAGCAGTACTTC. Protein sequence: CASSLPPGLNEQYF.

Notes on this clone: Germline and junction disagree at one end, which may indicate a read error. Distinct nucleotide sequences in the sample also encode this CDR3. This rearrangement joins TRBV18 to TRBJ1-2; TRBD1 matches at 7 bases. This CDR3 has 17 residues. The germline V gene encodes CDR1 KGHSH and CDR2 LQKENI. The CDR3 spells CASSPSDRAGGNYGYTF. CDR3 DNA: TGTGCCAGCTCACCATCAGACAGGGCCGGGGGTAACTATGGTTACACCTTC.

The chain combines TRBV6-5 with TRBJ1-1; TRBD1 matches at 7 bases. The CDR3 has 15 residues. J gave up 8 bases and V 1 base, and 10 bases lay outside the gene matches. CDR1 and CDR2 (germline): MNHEY, SVGAGI. The CDR3 DNA follows: TGTGCCAGCAGTTACTACCCCGGGCCAGGGGGAGAAGCTTTCTTT. It yields the protein CASSYYPGPGGEAFF.

The V gene is TRBV6-2 or TRBV6-3, the J gene TRBJ2-4; 11 nucleotides line up with TRBD2. J was trimmed by 3 bases and V by 5 bases; bases with no gene match: 9. This CDR3 region has 17 residues. The germline CDR1 and CDR2 sequences are MNHEY and SVGEGT. DNA for the CDR3: TGTGCCAGCAGTCTTCCCGGGACTAGCGGCCTCAAAAACATTCAGTACTTC. It is translated as CASSLPGTSGLKNIQYF.

V and J are TRBV6-1 and TRBJ1-5; 7 nucleotides align to TRBD1. J was trimmed by 5 bases and V by 5 bases; bases with no gene match: 6. This CDR3 contains 14 residues. CDR1 and CDR2 (germline): MNHNS, SASEGT. CDR3 in DNA: TGTGCCAGCAGTTGGGAGACAGGGTATCAGCCCCAGCATTTT. It yields the protein CASSWETGYQPQHF.

This sequence joins TRBV10-3 and TRBJ1-1; D is undetermined. CDR3 length equals 12 residues. Germline V gene lookup returns CDR1 ENHRY and CDR2 SYGVKD. Trimming left V 4 bases short and J 7 bases short, with 10 bases between. For the CDR3, the DNA is TGTGCCATCAGTGGGGGATGGGATGAAGCTTTCTTT. This gives the protein CAISGGWDEAFF.

The chain has TRBV5-1 and TRBJ1-5; D call uncertain. The length of the CDR3 is 12 residues. The germline V and J ends were trimmed by 0 bases and 7 bases, with 5 bases remaining between them. Germline CDR1 is SGHRS and CDR2 is YFSETQ. The CDR3 bases are TGCGCCAGCAGCTTGGCGGGCCAGCCCCAGCATTTT. Translation gives CASSLAGQPQHF. The variable domain in full, with the rest retrieved from reference TRBV5-1 and TRBJ1-5, is KAGVTQTPRYLIKTRGQQVTLSCSPISGHRSVSWYQQTPGQGLQFLFEYFSETQRNKGNFPGRFSGRQFSNSRSEMNVSTLELGDSALYLCASSLAGQPQHFGDGTRLSIL.

V gene TRBV12-3 or TRBV12-4 combines with J gene TRBJ2-7, with unresolved D. This CDR3 has 13 residues. Deletions cut 3 bases from V and 2 bases from J, with 8 bases between. The CDR3 DNA sequence: TGTGCCAGCAGTTTCGGCAGCCCCTACGAGCAGTACTTC. Translation: CASSFGSPYEQYF.

The chain uses TRBV7-2 and TRBJ2-3; 11 bases fit TRBD2. The CDR3 is made up of 18 amino acids. J gave up 0 bases and V 5 bases, and 10 bases lay outside the gene matches. Germline CDR1 reads SGHTA; CDR2 reads FQGNSA. CDR3 in amino acids: CASSATLAGGRSTDTQYF. CDR3 nucleotide sequence: TGTGCCAGCAGCGCGACCCTAGCGGGAGGACGGAGCACAGATACGCAGTATTTT.

The gene calls are TRBV12-3 or TRBV12-4 and TRBJ2-1; 7 nucleotides line up with TRBD1. This CDR3 is 13 amino acids long. Trimming cost V 6 bases and J 8 bases; bases outside gene matches: 7. The CDR3 DNA sequence: TGTGCCAGCAGCGCTACAGGGGTCCATGAGCAGTTCTTC. Amino acid sequence: CASSATGVHEQFF.

The chain carries TRBV7-9 and TRBJ1-1; maybe TRBD1 (5 bases). Trimming removed 3 bases from V and 3 bases from J, with 14 bases in between. CDR1 SEHNR and CDR2 FQNEAQ come from the germline V gene (reference sequence). The CDR3 is 15 amino acids. The CDR3 DNA is TGTGCCAGCAGCTTTAGGACAAGGGGTGACACTGAAGCTTTCTTT. Its translation is CASSFRTRGDTEAFF. Complete variable domain (other parts from reference TRBV7-9 and TRBJ1-1): DTGVSQNPRHKITKRGQNVTFRCDPISEHNRLYWYRQTLGQGPEFLTYFQNEAQLEKSRLLSDRFSAERPKGSFSTLEIQRTEQGDSAMYLCASSFRTRGDTEAFFGQGTRLTVV.